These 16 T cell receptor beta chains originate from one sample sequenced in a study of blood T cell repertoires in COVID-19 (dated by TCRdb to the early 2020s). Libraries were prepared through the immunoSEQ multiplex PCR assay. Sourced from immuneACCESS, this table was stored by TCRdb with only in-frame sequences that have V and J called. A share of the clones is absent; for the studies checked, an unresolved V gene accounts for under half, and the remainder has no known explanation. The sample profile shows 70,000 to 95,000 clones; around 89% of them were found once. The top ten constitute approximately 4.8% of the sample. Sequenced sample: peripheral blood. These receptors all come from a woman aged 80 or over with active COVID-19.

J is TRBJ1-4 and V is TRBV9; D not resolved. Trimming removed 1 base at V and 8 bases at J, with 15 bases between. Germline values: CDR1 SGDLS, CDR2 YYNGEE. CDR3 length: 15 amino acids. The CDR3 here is CASSVLSGVGEKLFF. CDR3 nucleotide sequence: TGTGCCAGCAGCGTATTATCCGGGGTAGGGGAAAAACTGTTTTTT.

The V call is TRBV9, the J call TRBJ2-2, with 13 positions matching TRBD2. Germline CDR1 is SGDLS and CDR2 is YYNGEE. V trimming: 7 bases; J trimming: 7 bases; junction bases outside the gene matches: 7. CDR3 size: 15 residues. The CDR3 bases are TGTGCCAGCCGCCGGGGACTAGCGGGAATCGGGGAGCTGTTTTTT. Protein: CASRRGLAGIGELFF.

The CDR3 sequence: CATSTGFQGQNNEQFF. CDR3 DNA sequence: TGTGCCACCAGCACGGGGTTTCAAGGGCAAAACAATGAGCAGTTCTTC. This rearrangement joins TRBV15 to TRBJ2-1, with a tentative D call TRBD2 (5 bases). Per germline, CDR1 LNHNV and CDR2 YYDKDF (reference sequence). CDR3 length equals 16 residues. The germline V and J ends were trimmed by 4 bases and 5 bases, with 18 bases remaining between them.

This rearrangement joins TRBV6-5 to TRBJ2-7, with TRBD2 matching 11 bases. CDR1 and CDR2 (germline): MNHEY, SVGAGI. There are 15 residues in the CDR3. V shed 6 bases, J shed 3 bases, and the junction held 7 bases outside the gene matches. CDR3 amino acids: CASRFGLAGLYEQYF. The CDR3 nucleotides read TGTGCCAGCAGATTTGGACTAGCGGGCCTCTACGAGCAGTACTTC.

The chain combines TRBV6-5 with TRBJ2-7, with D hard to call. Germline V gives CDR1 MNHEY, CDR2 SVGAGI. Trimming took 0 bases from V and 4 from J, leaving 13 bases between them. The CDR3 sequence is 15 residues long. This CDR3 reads CASSYSSAFPYEQYF. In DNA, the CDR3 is TGTGCCAGCAGTTACTCGAGCGCCTTTCCTTACGAGCAGTACTTC.

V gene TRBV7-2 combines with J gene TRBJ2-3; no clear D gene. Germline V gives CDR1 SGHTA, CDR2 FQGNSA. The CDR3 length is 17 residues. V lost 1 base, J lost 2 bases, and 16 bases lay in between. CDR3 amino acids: CASSLGGARPATDTQYF. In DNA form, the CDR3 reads TGTGCCAGCAGCTTAGGTGGAGCCCGTCCTGCCACAGATACGCAGTATTTT.

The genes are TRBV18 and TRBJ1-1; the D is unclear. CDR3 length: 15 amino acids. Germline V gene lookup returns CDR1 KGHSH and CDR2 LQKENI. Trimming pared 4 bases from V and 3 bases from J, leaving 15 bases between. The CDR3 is CASSQLQGSHTEAFF. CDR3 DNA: TGTGCCAGCTCACAACTACAAGGTTCGCACACTGAAGCTTTCTTT.

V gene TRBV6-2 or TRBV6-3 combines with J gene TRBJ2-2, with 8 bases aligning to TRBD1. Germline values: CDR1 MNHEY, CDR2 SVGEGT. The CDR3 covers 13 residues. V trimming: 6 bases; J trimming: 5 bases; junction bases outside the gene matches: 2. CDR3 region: CASSDRGTGELFF. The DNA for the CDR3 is TGTGCCAGCAGCGACAGGGGAACCGGGGAGCTGTTTTTT.

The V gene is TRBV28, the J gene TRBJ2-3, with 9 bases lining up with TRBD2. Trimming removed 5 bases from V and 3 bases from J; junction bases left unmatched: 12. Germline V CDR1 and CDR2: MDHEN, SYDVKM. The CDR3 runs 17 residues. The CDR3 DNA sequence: TGTGCCAGCAGTACTAGCGGGCCTTCATTTGGGACAGATACGCAGTATTTT. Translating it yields CASSTSGPSFGTDTQYF.

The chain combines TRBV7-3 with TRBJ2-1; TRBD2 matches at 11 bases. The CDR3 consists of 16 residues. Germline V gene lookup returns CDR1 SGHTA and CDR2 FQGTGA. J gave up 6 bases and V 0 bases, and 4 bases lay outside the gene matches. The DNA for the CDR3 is TGTGCCAGCAGCTTAACCCTAGCGGGAGGCCGCAATGAGCAGTTCTTC. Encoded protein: CASSLTLAGGRNEQFF.

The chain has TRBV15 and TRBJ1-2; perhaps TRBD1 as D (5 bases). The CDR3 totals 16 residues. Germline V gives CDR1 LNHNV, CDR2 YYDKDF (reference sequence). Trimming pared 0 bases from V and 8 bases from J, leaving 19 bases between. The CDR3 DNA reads TGTGCCACCAGCAGAGATCGAAAAGGGGCTGATCACGGCTACACCTTC. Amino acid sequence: CATSRDRKGADHGYTF.

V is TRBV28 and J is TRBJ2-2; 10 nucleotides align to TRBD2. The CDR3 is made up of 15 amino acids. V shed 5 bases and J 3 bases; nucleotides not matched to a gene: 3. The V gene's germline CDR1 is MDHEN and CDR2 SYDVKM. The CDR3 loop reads CASSRTSGDTGELFF. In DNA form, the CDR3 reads TGTGCCAGCAGTCGGACTAGCGGAGACACCGGGGAGCTGTTTTTT. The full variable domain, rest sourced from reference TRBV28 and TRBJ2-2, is DVKVTQSSRYLVKRTGEKVFLECVQDMDHENMFWYRQDPGLGLRLIYFSYDVKMKEKGDIPEGYSVSREKKERFSLILESASTNQTSMYLCASSRTSGDTGELFFGEGSRLTVL.

The CDR3: CASRSSYEQYF. The CDR3 bases are TGTGCCAGCCGCAGCTCCTACGAGCAGTACTTC. This rearrangement joins TRBV27 to TRBJ2-7; unclear D gene. The CDR3 is 11 amino acids. V was trimmed by 8 bases and J by 0 bases, leaving 5 bases between them. Germline CDR1 reads MNHEY; CDR2 reads SMNVEV (reference sequence).

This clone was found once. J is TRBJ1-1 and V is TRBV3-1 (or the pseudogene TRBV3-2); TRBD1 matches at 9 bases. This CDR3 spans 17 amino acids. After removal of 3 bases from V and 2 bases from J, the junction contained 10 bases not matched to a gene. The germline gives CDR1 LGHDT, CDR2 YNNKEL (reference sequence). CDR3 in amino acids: CASSQARDRVENTEAFF. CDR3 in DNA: TGTGCCAGCAGCCAGGCCCGGGACAGGGTGGAAAACACTGAAGCTTTCTTT.

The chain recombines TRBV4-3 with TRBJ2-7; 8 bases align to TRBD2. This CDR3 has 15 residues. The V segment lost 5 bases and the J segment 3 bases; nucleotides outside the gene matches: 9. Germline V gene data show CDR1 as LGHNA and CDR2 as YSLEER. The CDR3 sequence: CASSYLRTSNYEQYF. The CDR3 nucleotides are TGCGCCAGCAGCTACCTCAGGACTAGCAACTACGAGCAGTACTTC.

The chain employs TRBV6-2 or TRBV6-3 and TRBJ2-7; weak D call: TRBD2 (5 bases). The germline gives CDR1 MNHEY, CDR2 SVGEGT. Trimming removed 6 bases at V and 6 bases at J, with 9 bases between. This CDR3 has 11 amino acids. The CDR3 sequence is CASSREGEQYF. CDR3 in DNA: TGTGCCAGCAGCCGAGAGGGCGAGCAGTACTTC.